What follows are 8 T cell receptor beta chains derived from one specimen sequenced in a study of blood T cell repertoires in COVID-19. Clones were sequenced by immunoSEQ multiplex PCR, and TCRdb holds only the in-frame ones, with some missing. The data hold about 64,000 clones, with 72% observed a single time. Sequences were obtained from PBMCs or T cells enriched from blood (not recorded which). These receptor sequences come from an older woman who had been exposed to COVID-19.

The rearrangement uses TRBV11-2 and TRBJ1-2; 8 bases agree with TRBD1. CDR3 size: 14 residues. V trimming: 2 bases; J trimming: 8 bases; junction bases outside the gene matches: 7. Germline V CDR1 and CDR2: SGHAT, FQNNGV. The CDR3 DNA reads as TGTGCCAGCAGCTTATGGCAGGGGGCGGAGGGCTACACCTTC. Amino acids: CASSLWQGAEGYTF.

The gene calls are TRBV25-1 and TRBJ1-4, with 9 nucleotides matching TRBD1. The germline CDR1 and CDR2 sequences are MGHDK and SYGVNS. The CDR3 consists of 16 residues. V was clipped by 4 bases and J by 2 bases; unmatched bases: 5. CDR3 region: CASSVTGGRTNEKLFF. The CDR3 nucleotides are TGTGCCAGCAGTGTCACAGGGGGCCGCACTAATGAAAAACTGTTTTTT. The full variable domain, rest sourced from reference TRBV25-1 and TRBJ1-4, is EADIYQTPRYLVIGTGKKITLECSQTMGHDKMYWYQQDPGMELHLIHYSYGVNSTEKGDLSSESTVSRIRTEHFPLTLESARPSHTSQYLCASSVTGGRTNEKLFFGSGTQLSVL.

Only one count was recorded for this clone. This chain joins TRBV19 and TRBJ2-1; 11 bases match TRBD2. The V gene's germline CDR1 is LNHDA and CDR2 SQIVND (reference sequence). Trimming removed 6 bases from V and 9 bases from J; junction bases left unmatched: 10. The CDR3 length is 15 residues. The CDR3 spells CASRRIAGGPSEQFF. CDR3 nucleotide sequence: TGTGCCAGTAGGCGAATAGCGGGAGGGCCGTCTGAGCAGTTCTTC.

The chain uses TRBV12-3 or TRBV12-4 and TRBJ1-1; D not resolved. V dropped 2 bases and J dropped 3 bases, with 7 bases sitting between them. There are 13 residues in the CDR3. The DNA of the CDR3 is TGTGCCAGCAGTTTAATCCGGGACACTGAAGCTTTCTTT. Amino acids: CASSLIRDTEAFF.

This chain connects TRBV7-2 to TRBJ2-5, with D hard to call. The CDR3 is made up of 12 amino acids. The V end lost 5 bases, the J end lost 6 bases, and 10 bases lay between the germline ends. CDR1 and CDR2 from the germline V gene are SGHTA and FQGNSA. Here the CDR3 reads CASSPTEQTQYF. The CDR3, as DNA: TGTGCCAGCAGCCCCACAGAGCAGACCCAGTACTTC.

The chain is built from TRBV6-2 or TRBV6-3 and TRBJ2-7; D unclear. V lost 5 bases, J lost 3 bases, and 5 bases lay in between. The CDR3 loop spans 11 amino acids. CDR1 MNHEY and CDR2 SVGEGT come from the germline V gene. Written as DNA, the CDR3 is TGTGCCAGCAGTACCTACTACGAGCAGTACTTC. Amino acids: CASSTYYEQYF.

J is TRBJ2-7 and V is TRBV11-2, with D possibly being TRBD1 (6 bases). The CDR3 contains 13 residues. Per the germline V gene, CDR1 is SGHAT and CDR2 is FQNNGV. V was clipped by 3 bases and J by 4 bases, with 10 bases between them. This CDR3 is CASSFAQGYEQYF. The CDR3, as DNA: TGTGCCAGCAGCTTCGCACAGGGATACGAGCAGTACTTC.

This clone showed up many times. This CDR3 is CASSSVNRSQNQPQHF. CDR3 sequence (DNA): TGTGCCAGCAGCTCGGTGAATAGGAGTCAGAATCAGCCCCAGCATTTT. The chain combines TRBV7-2 with TRBJ1-5; D not certain. V was shortened by 4 bases and J by 4 bases, with 17 bases between the two germline ends. Germline V gene sequence: CDR1 SGHTA, CDR2 FQGNSA. The CDR3 is 16 residues long.